These 20 T cell receptor beta chains originate from one sample sequenced in a study of cytomegalovirus exposure and HLA in healthy donors. Sequencing was performed with immunoSEQ multiplex PCR; in TCRdb, only in-frame clones are kept and a portion is missing. The table records about 190,000 clones, more than 80% of them present only once. Sequences were obtained from PBMCs. The receptors were sampled from a man between 18 and 35 years old in good health and CMV-seropositive.

This clone was picked up one time. This chain uses TRBV27 with TRBJ2-7, with TRBD1 identical over 9 bases. J was trimmed by 7 bases and V by 2 bases; bases with no gene match: 18. This CDR3 has 18 amino acids. Looked up from germline, CDR1 is MNHEY and CDR2 is SMNVEV (reference sequence). The CDR3 region has the DNA TGTGCCAGCAGTTTAAGTCCCCTGGACAGGGGCGGTGTTCGGGAGCAGTACTTC. Its translation: CASSLSPLDRGGVREQYF.

The rearrangement joins TRBV6-4 to TRBJ2-3, with D maybe TRBD2 (7 bases). Trimming took off 0 bases at V and 5 bases at J, with 12 bases between the two ends. The CDR3 contains 15 residues. CDR1 is MRHNA and CDR2 is SNTAGT in the germline V gene. The CDR3 is CASSDSLGGRDTQYF. As DNA, the CDR3 is TGTGCCAGCAGTGACTCTTTGGGGGGGCGAGATACGCAGTATTTT.

The chain combines TRBV30 with TRBJ1-1; 9 bases are a match to TRBD1. With 1 base clipped from V and 4 bases from J, the junction kept 1 base outside the gene matches. This CDR3 region has 13 residues. CDR1 is GTSNPN and CDR2 is SVGIG in the germline V gene (reference sequence). The CDR3 here is CAWSADRGTEAFF. DNA for the CDR3: TGTGCCTGGAGTGCGGACAGGGGCACTGAAGCTTTCTTT.

This clone has only a few counts. V is TRBV19 and J is TRBJ2-7; a weak D match, TRBD1 (6 bases). V lost 3 bases, J lost 4 bases, and 10 bases lay in between. The germline gives CDR1 LNHDA, CDR2 SQIVND (reference sequence). CDR3 length: 13 amino acids. The chain's CDR3 is CASSIGQQYEQYF. CDR3 in DNA: TGTGCCAGTAGTATCGGACAGCAATACGAGCAGTACTTC.

The gene calls are TRBV14 and TRBJ2-6; the match to TRBD1 covers 7 bases. Losses at the gene ends were 5 bases for V and 0 bases for J; bases not matched to a gene: 7. The CDR3 covers 17 residues. Germline V gives CDR1 SGHDN, CDR2 FVKESK. The CDR3 DNA sequence: TGTGCCAGCAGCAAAACAGGGGTTCCCTCTGGGGCCAACGTCCTGACTTTC. It translates to CASSKTGVPSGANVLTF.

The rearrangement links TRBV30 to TRBJ1-5; 10 nucleotides align to TRBD1. Germline V gene lookup returns CDR1 GTSNPN and CDR2 SVGIG (reference sequence). Trimming cost V 6 bases and J 6 bases; bases outside gene matches: 5. CDR3 length equals 13 residues. DNA for the CDR3: TGTGCCTGCATGACAGGGGGCGGTCAGCCCCAGCATTTT. It specifies CACMTGGGQPQHF.

The chain carries TRBV15 and TRBJ1-4, with 7 bases lining up with TRBD1. V trimming: 0 bases; J trimming: 4 bases; junction bases outside the gene matches: 5. The V gene's germline CDR1 is LNHNV and CDR2 YYDKDF (reference sequence). The CDR3 has 16 amino acids. CDR3 residues: CATSRDLGQINEKLFF. CDR3 in DNA: TGTGCCACCAGCAGAGATTTGGGACAGATTAATGAAAAACTGTTTTTT.

This clone was seen only once. The V gene is TRBV7-2, the J gene TRBJ2-3, with D perhaps matching TRBD2 (6 bases). This CDR3 comprises 15 residues. Germline V lookup: CDR1 SGHTA, CDR2 FQGNSA. Trimming removed 1 base at V and 2 bases at J, with 10 bases between. This chain's CDR3 is CASSLGLATTDTQYF. CDR3 sequence (DNA): TGTGCCAGCAGCTTAGGGCTAGCGACCACAGATACGCAGTATTTT.

The rearrangement uses TRBV2 and TRBJ2-5, with TRBD2 matching 9 bases. The CDR3 has 13 amino acids. J was trimmed by 7 bases and V by 4 bases; bases with no gene match: 4. Germline assignment: CDR1 SNHLY and CDR2 FYNNEI. CDR3 sequence: CASSGPAGGTQYF. Written as DNA, the CDR3 is TGTGCCAGCAGTGGGCCAGCGGGGGGGACCCAGTACTTC.

V and J are TRBV27 and TRBJ2-1; 11 positions agree with TRBD2. V lost 7 bases and J lost 8; bases outside the gene matches: 13. Germline CDR1 and CDR2: MNHEY and SMNVEV (reference sequence). The CDR3 has 16 residues. The CDR3: CASTRSSGRYGDEQFF. DNA for the CDR3: TGTGCCAGCACCCGATCTAGCGGGAGGTACGGGGATGAGCAGTTCTTC.

This clone has more than one count but fewer than ten. V and J are TRBV7-9 and TRBJ2-7; 7 positions match TRBD1. The CDR3 runs to 15 residues. V was clipped by 7 bases and J by 4 bases; unmatched bases: 13. CDR1 SEHNR and CDR2 FQNEAQ come from the germline V gene (reference sequence). CDR3 residues: CASTPSQGQAYEQYF. The CDR3 region has the DNA TGTGCCAGCACCCCATCACAGGGGCAGGCTTACGAGCAGTACTTC. Full variable domain (rest looked up from reference TRBV7-9 and TRBJ2-7): DTGVSQNPRHKITKRGQNVTFRCDPISEHNRLYWYRQTLGQGPEFLTYFQNEAQLEKSRLLSDRFSAERPKGSFSTLEIQRTEQGDSAMYLCASTPSQGQAYEQYFGPGTRLTVT.

The chain is built from TRBV5-4 and TRBJ1-5; perhaps TRBD1 as D (6 bases). Trimming removed 0 bases from V and 5 bases from J, with 12 bases in between. Germline V CDR1 and CDR2: SGHNT, YYREEE (reference sequence). This CDR3 is built from 15 residues. The CDR3 region is CASSLGGGWDQPQHF. DNA of the CDR3: TGTGCCAGCAGCTTGGGGGGGGGCTGGGATCAGCCCCAGCATTTT.

The chain couples TRBV27 to TRBJ2-2; 15 bases match TRBD2. This CDR3 is 15 amino acids long. Germline-derived CDR1 and CDR2 are MNHEY and SMNVEV (reference sequence). The junction had 6 bases not matched to a gene; V was cut back by 8 bases and J by 8 bases. The CDR3, as DNA: TGTGCCAGCGGGGGACTAGCGGGAGGTCCGGGGGAGCTGTTTTTT. Translated, it gives CASGGLAGGPGELFF.

The V and J genes are TRBV6-4 and TRBJ2-3; 7 bases match TRBD2. In germline, CDR1 is MRHNA, CDR2 SNTAGT. J was trimmed by 2 bases and V by 4 bases; bases with no gene match: 9. This CDR3 region has 16 residues. The CDR3 DNA is TGTGCCAGCAGTGTGAATGCGGGGGACGCCACAGATACGCAGTATTTT. This translates into CASSVNAGDATDTQYF.

This chain joins TRBV9 and TRBJ2-1, with 11 bases lining up with TRBD2. The ends lost 4 bases at V and 2 bases at J; junction bases unmatched: 5. This CDR3 is 16 amino acids long. The germline V gene has CDR1 SGDLS and CDR2 YYNGEE. The CDR3, as DNA: TGTGCCAGCAGCTACTTAGCGGGAGGGCCCTACAATGAGCAGTTCTTC. It is translated as CASSYLAGGPYNEQFF.

The chain has TRBV7-3 and TRBJ2-7, with unresolved D. The length of the CDR3 is 14 residues. Per germline, CDR1 SGHTA and CDR2 FQGTGA. V lost 3 bases and J 5 bases, leaving 14 bases between the germline ends. CDR3 region: CASSLMGTGDEQYF. The CDR3 bases are TGTGCCAGCAGCTTGATGGGCACTGGCGACGAGCAGTACTTC. Variable domain in full (rest from reference TRBV7-3 and TRBJ2-7): GAGVSQTPSNKVTEKGKYVELRCDPISGHTALYWYRQSLGQGPEFLIYFQGTGAADDSGLPNDRFFAVRPEGSVSTLKIQRTERGDSAVYLCASSLMGTGDEQYFGPGTRLTVT.

The chain employs TRBV7-6 and TRBJ1-4; D uncertain. Trimming stripped 2 bases from V and 3 bases from J, with 4 bases between. CDR1 is SGHVS, CDR2 FNYEAQ, per germline. This CDR3 spans 13 amino acids. Here the CDR3 reads CASSLHPNEKLFF. For the CDR3, the DNA is TGTGCCAGCAGCTTACATCCTAATGAAAAACTGTTTTTT.

Notes on this clone: The sample contains more than one DNA sequence encoding this CDR3. The DNA of the CDR3 is TGCGCCAGCAGCTTAGGCGGGAGCTCCTACGAGCAGTACTTC. This encodes CASSLGGSSYEQYF. This chain joins TRBV5-1 and TRBJ2-7; 7 bases are shared with TRBD2. CDR1 and CDR2 from the germline V gene are SGHRS and YFSETQ. The CDR3 length is 14 residues. Trimming at V came to 2 bases and at J to 0 bases, leaving 2 bases not matched to a gene.

The CDR3 DNA reads as TGTGCCAGCAGCACACCGGGACAGGTTCCTAACTATGGCTACACCTTC. Translation: CASSTPGQVPNYGYTF. The chain joins TRBV11-2 to TRBJ1-2, with 8 bases fitting TRBD1. The V gene's germline CDR1 is SGHAT and CDR2 FQNNGV. This CDR3 spans 16 amino acids. V was clipped by 5 bases and J by 0 bases; unmatched bases: 8.

This clone was recorded many times. The chain couples TRBV28 to TRBJ1-3; TRBD1 matches at 10 bases. This CDR3 comprises 17 residues. Germline CDR1 is MDHEN and CDR2 is SYDVKM. J lost 0 bases, V lost 6 bases, and 8 bases had no gene match. This CDR3 is CASSPDRGDRSGNTIYF. The CDR3, as DNA: TGTGCCAGCAGCCCGGACAGGGGGGACCGCTCTGGAAACACCATATATTTT.